The source of this T cell receptor (beta chain) is a study of T cell changes during pregnancy in multiple sclerosis. This table comes from immunoSEQ multiplex PCR, and its TCRdb copy is limited to in-frame clones, with some not included. The sample comprises thousands of clones, around 80% of which are singletons, and roughly 40% rests with the top ten. The CDR3 contains 14 residues. Unmatched junction bases numbered 6, after V lost 10 bases and J lost 3 bases. In germline, CDR1 is MNHEY, CDR2 SVGAGI. Sequenced: CD4+ T cells from PBMCs (not recorded whether the cells were cultured). This receptor was taken from a female patient with multiple sclerosis, enrolled in a pregnancy study. Some clones in this sample may be carry-over from other donors' samples. V gene TRBV6-5 combines with J gene TRBJ2-3, with 11 positions matching TRBD2. The CDR3 here is CATKPSGRTDTQYF. CDR3 DNA: TGTGCCACCAAACCTAGCGGGAGGACAGATACGCAGTATTTT.